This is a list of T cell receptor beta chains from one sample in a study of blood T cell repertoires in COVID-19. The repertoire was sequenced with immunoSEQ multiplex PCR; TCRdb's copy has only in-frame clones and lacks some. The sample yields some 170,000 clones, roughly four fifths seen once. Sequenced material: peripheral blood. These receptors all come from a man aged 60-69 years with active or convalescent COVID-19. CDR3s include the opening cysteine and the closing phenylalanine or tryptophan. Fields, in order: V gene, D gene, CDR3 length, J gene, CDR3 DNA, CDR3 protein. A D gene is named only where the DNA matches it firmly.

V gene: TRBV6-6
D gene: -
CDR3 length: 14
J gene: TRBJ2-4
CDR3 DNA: TGTGCCAGCAGTTACTGGACAGAAAAAAACATTCAGTACTTC
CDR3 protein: CASSYWTEKNIQYF

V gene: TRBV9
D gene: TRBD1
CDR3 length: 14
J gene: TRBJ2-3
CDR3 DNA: TGTGCCAGCAGCACCGGGACAGTAGTAGATACGCAGTATTTT
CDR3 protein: CASSTGTVVDTQYF

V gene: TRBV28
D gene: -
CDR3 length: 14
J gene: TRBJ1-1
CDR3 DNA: TGTGCCAGCAGTTTGGAACAGGGAAACACTGAAGCTTTCTTT
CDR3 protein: CASSLEQGNTEAFF

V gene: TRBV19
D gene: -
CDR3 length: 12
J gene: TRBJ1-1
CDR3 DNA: TGTGCCAGTAGCACGGGAGGGCCTGAAGCTTTCTTT
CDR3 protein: CASSTGGPEAFF

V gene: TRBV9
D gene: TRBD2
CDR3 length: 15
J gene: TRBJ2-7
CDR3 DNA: TGTGCCAGCAGCCCATTAGCGGGGACCAGCTACGAGCAGTACTTC
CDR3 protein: CASSPLAGTSYEQYF

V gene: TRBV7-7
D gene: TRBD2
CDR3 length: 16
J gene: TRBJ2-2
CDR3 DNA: TGTGCCAGCAGGGCGGCGGGGGGGCCTGGCACCGGGGAGCTGTTTTTT
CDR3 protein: CASRAAGGPGTGELFF

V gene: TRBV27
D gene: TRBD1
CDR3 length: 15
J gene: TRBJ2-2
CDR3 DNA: TGTGCCAGCAGCCCCCGGACAGGGGGGGCCGGGGAGCTGTTTTTT
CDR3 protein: CASSPRTGGAGELFF

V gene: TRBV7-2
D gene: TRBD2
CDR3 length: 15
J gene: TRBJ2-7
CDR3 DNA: TGTGCCAGCAGCTTAAGCGGGGCTAGCTCCTACGAGCAGTACTTC
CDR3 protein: CASSLSGASSYEQYF

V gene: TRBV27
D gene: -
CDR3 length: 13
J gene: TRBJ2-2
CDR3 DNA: TGTGCCAGCCAAACGGGTAGCGCCGGGGAGCTGTTTTTT
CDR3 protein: CASQTGSAGELFF

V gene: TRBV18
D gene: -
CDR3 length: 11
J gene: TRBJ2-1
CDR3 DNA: TGTGCCAGCTCGGAGGGAGGTGAGCAGTTCTTC
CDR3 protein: CASSEGGEQFF

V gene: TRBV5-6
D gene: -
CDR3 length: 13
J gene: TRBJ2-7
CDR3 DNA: TGTGCCAGCCGGAGCAGGGCATCCTACGAGCAGTACTTC
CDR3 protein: CASRSRASYEQYF

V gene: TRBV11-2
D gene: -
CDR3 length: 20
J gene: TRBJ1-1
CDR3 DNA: TGTGCCAGCAGCTTAGATCCTGTATTTTGGCAGAAGAATCTGAACACTGAAGCTTTCTTT
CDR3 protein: CASSLDPVFWQKNLNTEAFF

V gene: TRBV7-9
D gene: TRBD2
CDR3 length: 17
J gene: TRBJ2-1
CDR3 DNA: TGTGCCAGCAGCTTAAACTCGGGACTAGGGAACTACAATGAGCAGTTCTTC
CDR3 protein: CASSLNSGLGNYNEQFF